The sample holds one count of the clone carrying this T cell receptor (beta chain). Its antigen is as yet unknown. The sample originates from a study of identifying expanded T cells in peripheral blood. Regarding the study as a whole: Approximately two-week clone count variance significantly increased as total template count grew. Over approximately two and four weeks, about 17 and 20 clones changed, versus around 1.1 between replicates.

No infections or other immune events were documented during collection. Data came from immunoSEQ multiplex PCR; TCRdb stores just in-frame clones and leaves some out. Of more than 90,000 clones listed, 87% are singletons. What was sequenced was blood. The TCR originated in a person aged 18 to 70 in good health.

CDR3 nucleotides: TGTGCCACCAGCAGCCAGGGGACTGAAGCTTTCTTT. This gives the protein CATSSQGTEAFF. The chain couples TRBV15 to TRBJ1-1, with a possible D match to TRBD1 (6 bases). Germline values: CDR1 LNHNV, CDR2 YYDKDF (reference sequence). Trimming shortened V by 3 bases and J by 5 bases, and 7 bases separated the two germline ends. The CDR3 is 12 amino acids. Based on the CDR3 plus reference TRBV15 and TRBJ1-1, the full variable domain is DAMVIQNPRYQVTQFGKPVTLSCSQTLNHNVMYWYQQKSSQAPKLLFHYYDKDFNNEADTPDNFQSRRPNTSFCFLDIRSPGLGDTAMYLCATSSQGTEAFFGQGTRLTVV.